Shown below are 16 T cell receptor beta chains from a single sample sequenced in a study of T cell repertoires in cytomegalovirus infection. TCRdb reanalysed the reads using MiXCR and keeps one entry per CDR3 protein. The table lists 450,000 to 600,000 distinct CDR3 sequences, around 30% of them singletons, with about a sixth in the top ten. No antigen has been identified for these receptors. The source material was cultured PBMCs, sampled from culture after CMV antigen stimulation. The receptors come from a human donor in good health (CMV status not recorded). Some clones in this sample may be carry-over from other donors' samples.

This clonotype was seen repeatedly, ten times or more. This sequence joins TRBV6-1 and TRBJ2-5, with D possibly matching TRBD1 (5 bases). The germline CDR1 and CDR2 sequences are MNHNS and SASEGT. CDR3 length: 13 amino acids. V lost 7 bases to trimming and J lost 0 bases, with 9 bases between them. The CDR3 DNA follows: TGTGCCAGCACTACGACAGACCAAGAGACCCAGTACTTC. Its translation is CASTTTDQETQYF.

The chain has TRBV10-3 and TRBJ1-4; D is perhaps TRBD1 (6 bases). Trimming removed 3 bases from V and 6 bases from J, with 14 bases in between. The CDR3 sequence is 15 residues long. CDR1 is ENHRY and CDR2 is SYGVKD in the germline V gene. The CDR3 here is CAISERRQADEKLFF. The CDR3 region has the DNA TGTGCCATCAGTGAAAGGCGACAGGCGGATGAAAAACTGTTTTTT.

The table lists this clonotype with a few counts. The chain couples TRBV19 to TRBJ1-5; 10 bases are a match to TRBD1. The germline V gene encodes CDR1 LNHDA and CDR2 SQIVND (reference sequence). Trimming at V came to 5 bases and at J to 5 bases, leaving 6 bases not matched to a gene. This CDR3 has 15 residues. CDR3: CASSVQTGGHQPQHF. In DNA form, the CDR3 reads TGTGCCAGTAGTGTCCAGACAGGGGGCCATCAGCCCCAGCATTTT.

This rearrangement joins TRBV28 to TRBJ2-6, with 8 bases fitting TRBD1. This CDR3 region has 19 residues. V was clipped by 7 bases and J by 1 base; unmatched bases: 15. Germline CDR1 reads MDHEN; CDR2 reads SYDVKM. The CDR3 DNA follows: TGTGCCAGCACCCCGGGCGGAGCAGGGGGCGTTTCTGGGGCCAACGTCCTGACTTTC. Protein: CASTPGGAGGVSGANVLTF.

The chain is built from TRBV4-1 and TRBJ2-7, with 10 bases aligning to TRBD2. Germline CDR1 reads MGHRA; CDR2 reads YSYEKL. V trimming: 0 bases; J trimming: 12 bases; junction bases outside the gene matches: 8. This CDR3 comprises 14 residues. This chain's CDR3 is CASSQDLEREGPYF. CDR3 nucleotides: TGCGCCAGCAGCCAAGATCTGGAGCGGGAGGGACCGTACTTC.

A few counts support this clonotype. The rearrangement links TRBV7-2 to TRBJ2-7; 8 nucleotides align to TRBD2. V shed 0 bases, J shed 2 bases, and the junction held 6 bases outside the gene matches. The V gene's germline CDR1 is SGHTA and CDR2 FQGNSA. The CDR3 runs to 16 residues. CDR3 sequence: CASSLAAGGMAYEQYF. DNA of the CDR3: TGTGCCAGCAGCTTAGCGGCGGGAGGAATGGCCTACGAGCAGTACTTC. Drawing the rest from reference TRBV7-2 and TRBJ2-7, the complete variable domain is GAGVSQSPSNKVTEKGKDVELRCDPISGHTALYWYRQSLGQGLEFLIYFQGNSAPDKSGLPSDRFSAERTGGSVSTLTIQRTQQEDSAVYLCASSLAAGGMAYEQYFGPGTRLTVT.

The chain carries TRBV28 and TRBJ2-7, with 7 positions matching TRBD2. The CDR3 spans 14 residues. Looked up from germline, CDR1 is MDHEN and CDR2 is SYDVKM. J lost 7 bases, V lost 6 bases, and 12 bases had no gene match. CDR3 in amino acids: CASSSPGGGMEQYF. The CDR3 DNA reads TGTGCCAGCAGCTCCCCGGGGGGAGGAATGGAGCAGTACTTC.

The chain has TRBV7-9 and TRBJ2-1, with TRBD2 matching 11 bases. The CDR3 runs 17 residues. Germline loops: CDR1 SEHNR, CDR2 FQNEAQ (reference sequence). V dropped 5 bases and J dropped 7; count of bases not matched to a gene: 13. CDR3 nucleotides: TGTGCCAGCAGCGAAAGACTAGCGGGAAGCTTCAGTAATGAGCAGTTCTTC. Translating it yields CASSERLAGSFSNEQFF. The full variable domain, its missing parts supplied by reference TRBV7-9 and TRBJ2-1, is DTGVSQNPRHKITKRGQNVTFRCDPISEHNRLYWYRQTLGQGPEFLTYFQNEAQLEKSRLLSDRFSAERPKGSFSTLEIQRTEQGDSAMYLCASSERLAGSFSNEQFFGPGTRLTVL.

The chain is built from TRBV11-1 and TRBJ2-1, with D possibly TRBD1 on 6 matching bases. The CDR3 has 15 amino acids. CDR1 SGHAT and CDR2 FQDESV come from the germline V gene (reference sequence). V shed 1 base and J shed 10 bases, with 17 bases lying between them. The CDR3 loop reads CASSLGTGPSEEQFF. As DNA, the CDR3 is TGTGCCAGCAGCTTAGGTACAGGGCCATCGGAGGAGCAGTTCTTC.

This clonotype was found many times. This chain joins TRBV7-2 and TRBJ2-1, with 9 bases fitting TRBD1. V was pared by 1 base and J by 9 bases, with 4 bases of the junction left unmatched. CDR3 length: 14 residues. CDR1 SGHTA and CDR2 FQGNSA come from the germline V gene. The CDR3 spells CASSLVTGGSEQFF. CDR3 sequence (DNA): TGTGCCAGCAGCTTAGTTACAGGGGGCAGTGAGCAGTTCTTC.

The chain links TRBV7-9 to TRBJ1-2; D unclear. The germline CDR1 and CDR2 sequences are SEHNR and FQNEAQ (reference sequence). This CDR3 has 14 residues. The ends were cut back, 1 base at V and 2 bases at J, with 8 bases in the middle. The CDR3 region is CASSLGGGNYGYTF. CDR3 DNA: TGTGCCAGCAGCTTAGGGGGAGGAAACTATGGCTACACCTTC.

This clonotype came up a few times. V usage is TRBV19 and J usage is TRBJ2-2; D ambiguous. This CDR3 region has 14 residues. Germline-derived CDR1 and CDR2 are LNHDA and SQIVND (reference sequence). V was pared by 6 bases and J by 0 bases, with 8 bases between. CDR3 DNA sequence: TGTGCCAGTAGGCTTAGCCCGAACACCGGGGAGCTGTTTTTT. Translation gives CASRLSPNTGELFF.

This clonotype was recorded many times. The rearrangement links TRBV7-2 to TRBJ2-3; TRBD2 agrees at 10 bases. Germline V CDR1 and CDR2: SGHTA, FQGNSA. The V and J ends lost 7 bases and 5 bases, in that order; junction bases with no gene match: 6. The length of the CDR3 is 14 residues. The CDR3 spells CASNSGRAIDTQYF. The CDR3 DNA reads TGTGCCAGCAACAGCGGGAGGGCAATAGATACGCAGTATTTT.

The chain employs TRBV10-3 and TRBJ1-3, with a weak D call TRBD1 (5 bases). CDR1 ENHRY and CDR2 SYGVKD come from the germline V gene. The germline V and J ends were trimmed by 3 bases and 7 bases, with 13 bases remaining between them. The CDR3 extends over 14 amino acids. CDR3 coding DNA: TGTGCCATCAGTGAAGCGAGACAGACCAACACCATATATTTT. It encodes CAISEARQTNTIYF.

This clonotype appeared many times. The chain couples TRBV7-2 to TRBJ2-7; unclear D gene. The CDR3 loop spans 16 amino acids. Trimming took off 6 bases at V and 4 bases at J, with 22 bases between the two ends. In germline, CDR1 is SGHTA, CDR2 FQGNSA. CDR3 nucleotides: TGTGCCAGCAGACTCCCCGGCCTCCCTATGTGGTACGAGCAGTACGTC. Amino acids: CASRLPGLPMWYEQYV.

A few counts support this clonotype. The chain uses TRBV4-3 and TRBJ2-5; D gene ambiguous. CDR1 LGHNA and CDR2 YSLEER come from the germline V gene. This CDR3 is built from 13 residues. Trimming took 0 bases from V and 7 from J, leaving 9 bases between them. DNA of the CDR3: TGCGCCAGCAGCCAAGATCTTAGTGGGACCCAGTACTTC. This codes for CASSQDLSGTQYF.